A selection of T cell receptor beta chains follows, all from one sample in a study of CD8+CD57+ T cells in acquired aplastic anemia. TCRdb re-analysed the reads in MiXCR, keeping a single row per CDR3 protein. The sample includes roughly 300,000 distinct CDR3 sequences, around three fifths seen only once; the top ten take approximately 8.2%. The sequenced material came from sorted CD4+, CD8+, or CD8+CD57+ T cells (not recorded which) from PBMCs. The receptors derive from a human donor with severe aplastic anemia or a healthy control (not recorded which). Each CDR3 is given with its conserved first and last residue. D genes are given only for firm matches. Clone size appears in some rows only: once, few, many, or a class for an expanded clone.

V gene: TRBV20-1; clone size: many; J gene: TRBJ2-3; D gene: -; CDR3 protein: CSARHLGGPYRDTQYF; CDR3 DNA: TGCAGTGCTAGACACCTCGGGGGCCCTTATCGGGATACGCAGTATTTT
V gene: TRBV2; clone size: -; J gene: TRBJ1-1; D gene: -; CDR3 protein: CASRVGGMNTEAFF; CDR3 DNA: TGTGCCAGCAGGGTGGGAGGAATGAACACTGAAGCTTTCTTT
V gene: TRBV20-1; clone size: many; J gene: TRBJ2-1; D gene: TRBD2; CDR3 protein: CSAPGASGVYNEQFF; CDR3 DNA: TGCAGTGCACCCGGAGCTAGCGGGGTTTACAATGAGCAGTTCTTC
V gene: TRBV24-1; clone size: -; J gene: TRBJ2-7; D gene: TRBD1; CDR3 protein: CATSSDREPYEQYF; CDR3 DNA: TGTGCCACCAGCTCGGACAGGGAACCCTACGAGCAGTACTTC
V gene: TRBV19; clone size: many; J gene: TRBJ2-7; D gene: TRBD1; CDR3 protein: CASMFGGQGTYEQYF; CDR3 DNA: TGTGCCAGTATGTTCGGGGGACAGGGGACCTACGAGCAGTACTTC
V gene: TRBV2; clone size: -; J gene: TRBJ2-7; D gene: TRBD1; CDR3 protein: CARQGVGYEQYF; CDR3 DNA: TGTGCCAGACAGGGGGTTGGGTACGAGCAGTACTTC
V gene: TRBV9; clone size: -; J gene: TRBJ2-3; D gene: -; CDR3 protein: CASSVCLAWEQYF; CDR3 DNA: TGTGCCAGCAGCGTATGCCTAGCATGGGAGCAGTATTTT
V gene: TRBV20-1; clone size: many; J gene: TRBJ1-2; D gene: TRBD1; CDR3 protein: CSAQDRGTNYGYTF; CDR3 DNA: TGCAGTGCGCAAGACAGGGGGACTAACTATGGCTACACCTTC
V gene: TRBV6-5; clone size: -; J gene: TRBJ2-7; D gene: TRBD2; CDR3 protein: CASSSAGLADTSYEQYF; CDR3 DNA: TGTGCCAGCAGCTCCGCGGGACTAGCGGATACCTCCTACGAGCAGTACTTC
V gene: TRBV7-7; clone size: -; J gene: TRBJ2-3; D gene: -; CDR3 protein: CASSDNKGDTQYF; CDR3 DNA: TGTGCTAGCAGCGATAACAAGGGAGATACGCAGTATTTT
V gene: TRBV24-1; clone size: -; J gene: TRBJ1-5; D gene: -; CDR3 protein: CATSERAGQPQHF; CDR3 DNA: TGTGCCACCAGTGAAAGGGCAGGCCAGCCCCAGCATTTT
V gene: TRBV24-1; clone size: -; J gene: TRBJ1-3; D gene: -; CDR3 protein: CATSDPPGQSSGNTIYF; CDR3 DNA: TGTGCCACCAGTGATCCCCCTGGACAGTCCTCTGGAAACACCATATATTTT
V gene: TRBV7-9; clone size: -; J gene: TRBJ1-2; D gene: -; CDR3 protein: CASIVGPPYPSYGYTF; CDR3 DNA: TGTGCCAGCATCGTCGGGCCTCCTTACCCCTCCTATGGCTACACCTTC
V gene: TRBV5-1; clone size: -; J gene: TRBJ2-1; D gene: -; CDR3 protein: CASSVGGTYSEQFF; CDR3 DNA: TGCGCCAGCAGCGTCGGGGGTACCTACAGTGAGCAGTTCTTC
V gene: TRBV29-1; clone size: -; J gene: TRBJ2-1; D gene: -; CDR3 protein: CSVYLGTVNEQFF; CDR3 DNA: TGCAGCGTTTATCTGGGGACGGTCAATGAGCAGTTCTTC
V gene: TRBV7-9; clone size: -; J gene: TRBJ2-2; D gene: -; CDR3 protein: CASSLDQNTGELFF; CDR3 DNA: TGTGCCAGCAGCTTGGACCAGAACACCGGGGAGCTGTTTTTT
V gene: TRBV19; clone size: many; J gene: TRBJ1-1; D gene: -; CDR3 protein: CASSIPSSYTEAFF; CDR3 DNA: TGTGCCAGTAGCATTCCGAGCTCGTACACTGAAGCTTTCTTT
V gene: TRBV12-3/TRBV12-4; clone size: many; J gene: TRBJ2-5; D gene: -; CDR3 protein: CASSRADKETQYF; CDR3 DNA: TGTGCCAGCAGTAGAGCGGACAAAGAGACCCAGTACTTC
V gene: TRBV10-3; clone size: -; J gene: TRBJ2-1; D gene: TRBD1; CDR3 protein: CAIRGQTDNEQFF; CDR3 DNA: TGTGCCATCAGGGGACAGACGGACAATGAGCAGTTCTTC
V gene: TRBV20-1; clone size: many; J gene: TRBJ2-5; D gene: TRBD2; CDR3 protein: CSARPGLLETQYF; CDR3 DNA: TGCAGTGCTAGACCGGGACTATTAGAGACCCAGTACTTC
V gene: TRBV5-1; clone size: many; J gene: TRBJ2-1; D gene: -; CDR3 protein: CASSLVSPNEQFF; CDR3 DNA: TGCGCCAGCAGCTTGGTAAGCCCCAATGAGCAGTTCTTC
V gene: TRBV27; clone size: -; J gene: TRBJ2-5; D gene: TRBD1; CDR3 protein: CASSLARDRGRVTQYF; CDR3 DNA: TGTGCCAGCAGTTTAGCCCGGGACAGGGGACGAGTGACCCAGTACTTC
V gene: TRBV19; clone size: -; J gene: TRBJ1-2; D gene: TRBD1; CDR3 protein: CASTTGEGYGYTF; CDR3 DNA: TGCGCCAGTACGACAGGGGAGGGCTATGGCTACACCTTC
V gene: TRBV9; clone size: few; J gene: TRBJ2-5; D gene: -; CDR3 protein: CASSVDLSGESYVEETQYF; CDR3 DNA: TGTGCCAGCAGCGTAGATTTATCGGGAGAATCGTATGTCGAAGAGACCCAGTACTTC
V gene: TRBV19; clone size: once; J gene: TRBJ1-1; D gene: TRBD1; CDR3 protein: CASSTGTGGREAFF; CDR3 DNA: TGTGCCAGTAGTACCGGGACAGGGGGGAGGGAAGCTTTCTTT
V gene: TRBV24-1; clone size: -; J gene: TRBJ1-3; D gene: TRBD1; CDR3 protein: CATSDSQGAGNTIYF; CDR3 DNA: TGTGCCACCAGTGATTCACAGGGGGCTGGAAACACCATATATTTT
V gene: TRBV5-1; clone size: -; J gene: TRBJ2-7; D gene: -; CDR3 protein: CASSPDGTDEQYF; CDR3 DNA: TGCGCCAGCAGCCCCGACGGAACAGACGAGCAGTACTTC
V gene: TRBV7-2; clone size: -; J gene: TRBJ1-5; D gene: TRBD1; CDR3 protein: CASSLEAGGDQPQHF; CDR3 DNA: TGTGCCAGCAGCTTAGAGGCAGGGGGAGATCAGCCCCAGCATTTT
V gene: TRBV19; clone size: -; J gene: TRBJ1-6; D gene: -; CDR3 protein: CASSNYRDGSPLRF; CDR3 DNA: TGTGCCAGTAGTAACTACAGGGATGGCTCACCCCTCCGCTTT
V gene: TRBV4-1; clone size: few; J gene: TRBJ2-5; D gene: -; CDR3 protein: CASSQGGLGETQYF; CDR3 DNA: TGCGCCAGCAGCCAAGGTGGCCTGGGGGAGACCCAGTACTTC
V gene: TRBV6-5; clone size: -; J gene: TRBJ2-5; D gene: -; CDR3 protein: CASSPAAHFETQYF; CDR3 DNA: TGTGCCAGCTCCCCCGCCGCGCATTTCGAGACCCAGTACTTC
V gene: TRBV7-3; clone size: -; J gene: TRBJ2-2; D gene: -; CDR3 protein: CASSPQGGGNTGELFF; CDR3 DNA: TGTGCCAGCAGCCCTCAGGGAGGGGGAAACACCGGGGAGCTGTTTTTT
V gene: TRBV5-1; clone size: -; J gene: TRBJ2-7; D gene: -; CDR3 protein: CASSLTRAQDFEQYF; CDR3 DNA: TGCGCCAGCAGCTTAACACGGGCCCAGGATTTCGAGCAGTACTTC
V gene: TRBV19; clone size: once; J gene: TRBJ1-1; D gene: -; CDR3 protein: CASSSTSTGNSEAFF; CDR3 DNA: TGTGCCAGTAGCTCTACCTCGACAGGAAACTCTGAAGCTTTCTTT
V gene: TRBV7-9; clone size: -; J gene: TRBJ2-3; D gene: TRBD2; CDR3 protein: CASSQERGTSGTDTQYF; CDR3 DNA: TGTGCCAGCAGCCAAGAACGCGGGACTAGCGGCACAGATACGCAGTATTTT
V gene: TRBV20-1; clone size: few; J gene: TRBJ2-7; D gene: TRBD2; CDR3 protein: CSARVPGLAVEQYF; CDR3 DNA: TGCAGTGCTAGAGTTCCGGGACTAGCGGTCGAGCAGTACTTC
V gene: TRBV7-2; clone size: -; J gene: TRBJ2-3; D gene: TRBD2; CDR3 protein: CASTLTGGADTQYF; CDR3 DNA: TGTGCCAGCACCCTGACGGGAGGGGCAGATACGCAGTATTTT
V gene: TRBV7-2; clone size: -; J gene: TRBJ2-1; D gene: -; CDR3 protein: CASSLAGAQFF; CDR3 DNA: TGTGCCAGCAGCTTAGCGGGGGCCCAGTTCTTC
V gene: TRBV5-1; clone size: -; J gene: TRBJ1-3; D gene: -; CDR3 protein: CASSPGAGNTIYF; CDR3 DNA: TGCGCCAGCAGCCCCGGGGCTGGAAACACCATATATTTT
V gene: TRBV12-3/TRBV12-4; clone size: many; J gene: TRBJ1-4; D gene: -; CDR3 protein: CASSFAGTENEKLFF; CDR3 DNA: TGTGCCAGCAGTTTCGCCGGGACGGAGAATGAAAAACTGTTTTTT
V gene: TRBV10-1; clone size: few; J gene: TRBJ2-7; D gene: TRBD2; CDR3 protein: CASSRAISGRTNEQYF; CDR3 DNA: TGCGCCAGCAGTCGCGCAATTAGCGGGAGAACTAACGAGCAGTACTTC
V gene: TRBV29-1; clone size: -; J gene: TRBJ2-6; D gene: -; CDR3 protein: CSVAGDANVLTF; CDR3 DNA: TGCAGCGTTGCAGGGGACGCCAACGTCCTGACTTTC
V gene: TRBV6-5; clone size: -; J gene: TRBJ2-7; D gene: -; CDR3 protein: CASSYDISYEQYF; CDR3 DNA: TGTGCCAGCAGTTATGACATCTCCTACGAGCAGTACTTC
V gene: TRBV20-1; clone size: -; J gene: TRBJ2-7; D gene: TRBD2; CDR3 protein: CSARAGGRDYEQYF; CDR3 DNA: TGCAGTGCTAGAGCGGGAGGGAGGGACTACGAGCAGTACTTC
V gene: TRBV13; clone size: many; J gene: TRBJ2-3; D gene: TRBD2; CDR3 protein: CASSSTLGSSGGTDTQYF; CDR3 DNA: TGTGCCAGCAGCTCTACACTGGGCTCTAGCGGGGGCACAGATACGCAGTATTTT
V gene: TRBV20-1; clone size: many; J gene: TRBJ2-1; D gene: -; CDR3 protein: CSARVLGQLLSSYNEQFF; CDR3 DNA: TGCAGTGCTAGAGTCCTTGGACAGCTCCTGAGCTCCTACAATGAGCAGTTCTTC
V gene: TRBV15; clone size: many; J gene: TRBJ1-3; D gene: -; CDR3 protein: CATSREHGRSGNTIYF; CDR3 DNA: TGTGCCACCAGCAGAGAGCACGGCCGCTCTGGAAACACCATATATTTT
V gene: TRBV29-1; clone size: -; J gene: TRBJ2-1; D gene: -; CDR3 protein: CSVASFDEQFF; CDR3 DNA: TGCAGCGTTGCTAGTTTCGATGAGCAGTTCTTC
V gene: TRBV5-1; clone size: -; J gene: TRBJ2-3; D gene: -; CDR3 protein: CASSLDKPTDTQYF; CDR3 DNA: TGCGCCAGCAGCTTGGATAAGCCCACAGATACGCAGTATTTT
V gene: TRBV29-1; clone size: once; J gene: TRBJ2-2; D gene: TRBD1; CDR3 protein: CSAEGQGPTGELFF; CDR3 DNA: TGCAGCGCCGAGGGACAGGGACCCACCGGGGAGCTGTTTTTT
V gene: TRBV24-1; clone size: many; J gene: TRBJ1-2; D gene: TRBD1; CDR3 protein: CATSDPRQGAAGYTF; CDR3 DNA: TGTGCCACCAGTGATCCCAGACAGGGGGCGGCTGGCTACACCTTC
V gene: TRBV29-1; clone size: -; J gene: TRBJ1-3; D gene: -; CDR3 protein: CSVASATTGNTIYF; CDR3 DNA: TGCAGCGTTGCGTCTGCGACGACTGGAAACACCATATATTTT
V gene: TRBV7-8; clone size: -; J gene: TRBJ1-1; D gene: -; CDR3 protein: CASSLVQGSWNTEAFF; CDR3 DNA: TGTGCCAGCAGCTTAGTACAGGGCTCGTGGAACACTGAAGCTTTCTTT
V gene: TRBV30; clone size: few; J gene: TRBJ2-4; D gene: -; CDR3 protein: CAWSSQNIQYF; CDR3 DNA: TGTGCCTGGAGTAGTCAAAACATTCAGTACTTC